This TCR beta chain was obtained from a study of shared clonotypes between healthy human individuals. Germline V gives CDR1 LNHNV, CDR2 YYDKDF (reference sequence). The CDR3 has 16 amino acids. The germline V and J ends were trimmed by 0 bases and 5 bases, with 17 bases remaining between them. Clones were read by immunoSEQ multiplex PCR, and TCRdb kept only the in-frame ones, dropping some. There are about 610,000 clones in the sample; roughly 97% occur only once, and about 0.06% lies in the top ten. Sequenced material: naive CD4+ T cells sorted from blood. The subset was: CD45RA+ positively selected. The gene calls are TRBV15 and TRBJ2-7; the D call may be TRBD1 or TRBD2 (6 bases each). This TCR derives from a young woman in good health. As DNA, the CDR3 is TGTGCCACCAGCAGAGATTGGGCCGTGGGGGGCAACGAGCAGTACTTC. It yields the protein CATSRDWAVGGNEQYF.